The 7 T cell receptor beta chains given below trace back to one sample, sequenced in a study of blood T cell repertoires in COVID-19. Libraries were prepared by immunoSEQ multiplex PCR; TCRdb keeps only in-frame clonotypes and omits some of them. The table has about 120,000 clones, approximately 87% seen once; the top ten hold under 2.5%. Source material: peripheral blood. These receptors were collected from a man aged 30-40 years with acute or convalescent COVID-19.

This chain links TRBV6-5 with TRBJ2-2; a weak D match, TRBD1 (6 bases). The CDR3 is 15 amino acids. Germline CDR1 and CDR2: MNHEY and SVGAGI. Deletions cut 6 bases from V and 1 base from J, with 12 bases between. The chain's CDR3 is CASRPGVGNTGELFF. The CDR3, as DNA: TGTGCCAGCAGGCCAGGGGTCGGGAACACCGGGGAGCTGTTTTTT.

The J gene is TRBJ2-7, the V gene TRBV7-8; D might be TRBD1 (6 bases). V lost 4 bases, J lost 6 bases, and 19 bases lay in between. Germline lookup yields CDR1 SGHVS and CDR2 FQNEAQ. The CDR3 runs to 15 residues. The CDR3 DNA follows: TGTGCCAGCAGCTCCGCAGGCTTTACAGGGCGCGAGCAGTACTTC. It yields the protein CASSSAGFTGREQYF.

Worth noting for this clone: One end of the junction does not line up with germline, which may come from a read error. The gene calls are TRBV10-3 and TRBJ1-4; 7 positions match TRBD1. The CDR3 has 17 residues. CDR1 is ENHRY, CDR2 SYGVKD, per germline. CDR3 bases: TGTGCCAGCAGTCCACAATACCCAGGGGGTGAGGGTGAAAAACTGTTTTTT. Encoded protein: CASSPQYPGGEGEKLFF.

This clone was detected only a few times. The rearrangement uses TRBV5-1 and TRBJ1-1; 8 nucleotides match TRBD1. CDR1 is SGHRS, CDR2 YFSETQ, per germline. V trimming: 2 bases; J trimming: 0 bases; junction bases outside the gene matches: 3. The CDR3 covers 15 residues. The CDR3 here is CASSLTGQVNTEAFF. The CDR3 nucleotides read TGCGCCAGCAGCTTAACGGGACAGGTGAACACTGAAGCTTTCTTT. Supplemented by reference TRBV5-1 and TRBJ1-1, the full variable domain reads KAGVTQTPRYLIKTRGQQVTLSCSPISGHRSVSWYQQTPGQGLQFLFEYFSETQRNKGNFPGRFSGRQFSNSRSEMNVSTLELGDSALYLCASSLTGQVNTEAFFGQGTRLTVV.

This clone was found a few times. The J gene is TRBJ1-6, the V gene TRBV28, with D possibly matching TRBD1 (5 bases). V was shortened by 8 bases and J by 0 bases, with 14 bases between the two germline ends. Germline-derived CDR1 and CDR2 are MDHEN and SYDVKM. The CDR3 is made up of 16 amino acids. The CDR3 nucleotides are TGTGCCAGCGTGGACACCCTTTCCTCCTATAATTCACCCCTCCACTTT. It is translated as CASVDTLSSYNSPLHF. Full variable domain (missing parts from reference TRBV28 and TRBJ1-6): DVKVTQSSRYLVKRTGEKVFLECVQDMDHENMFWYRQDPGLGLRLIYFSYDVKMKEKGDIPEGYSVSREKKERFSLILESASTNQTSMYLCASVDTLSSYNSPLHFGNGTRLTVT.

This clone was picked up one time. This rearrangement joins TRBV5-1 to TRBJ1-2; 8 nucleotides agree with TRBD1. The CDR3 length is 14 residues. The germline gives CDR1 SGHRS, CDR2 YFSETQ. The V segment lost 1 base and the J segment 5 bases; nucleotides outside the gene matches: 4. The CDR3 spells CASSLPGGFYGYTF. DNA of the CDR3: TGCGCCAGCAGCTTGCCAGGGGGCTTTTATGGCTACACCTTC. Together with reference TRBV5-1 and TRBJ1-2, the CDR3 gives the full variable domain: KAGVTQTPRYLIKTRGQQVTLSCSPISGHRSVSWYQQTPGQGLQFLFEYFSETQRNKGNFPGRFSGRQFSNSRSEMNVSTLELGDSALYLCASSLPGGFYGYTFGSGTRLTVV.

This chain uses TRBV30 with TRBJ2-7; 7 positions agree with TRBD1. The V segment lost 5 bases and the J segment 1 base; nucleotides outside the gene matches: 5. This CDR3 contains 13 residues. Germline CDR1 and CDR2: GTSNPN and SVGIG (reference sequence). The CDR3 DNA sequence: TGTGCCTGGTCAGGGGACAGATCCTACGAGCAGTACTTC. Encoded protein: CAWSGDRSYEQYF.